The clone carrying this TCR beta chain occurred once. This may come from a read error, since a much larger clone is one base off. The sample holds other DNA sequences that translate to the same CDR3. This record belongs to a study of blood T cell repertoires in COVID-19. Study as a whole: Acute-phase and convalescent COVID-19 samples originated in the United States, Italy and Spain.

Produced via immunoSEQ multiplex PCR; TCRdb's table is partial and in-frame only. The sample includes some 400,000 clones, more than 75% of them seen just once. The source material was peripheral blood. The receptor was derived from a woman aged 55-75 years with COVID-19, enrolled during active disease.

The CDR3 sequence: CASSFGTSGFYEQYF. The CDR3, as DNA: TGTGCCAGCAGCTTCGGGACTAGCGGCTTCTACGAGCAGTACTTC. V and J are TRBV5-8 and TRBJ2-7; 11 bases line up with TRBD2. Per germline, CDR1 SGHTS and CDR2 YDEGEE. The trim removed 2 bases at V and 3 bases at J, leaving 4 bases unmatched. CDR3 length equals 15 residues.